This TCR beta chain was recorded in a study of T-cell reconstitution after alpha-beta-depleted transplantation in children. Using unique molecular identifiers, the investigators prepared the TCRbeta library. TCRdb itself ran the PCR reads through MiXCR, one entry per CDR3 protein. The table has 300,000 or so distinct CDR3 sequences, approximately 9.6% seen once. V lost 4 bases to trimming and J lost 3 bases; unmatched junction nucleotides: 14. Germline values: CDR1 DFQATT, CDR2 SNEGSKA (reference sequence). The CDR3 sequence is 16 residues long. Sequencing was performed on PBMCs from the stem cell graft donor, taken from the stem cell graft. The chain uses TRBV20-1 and TRBJ1-2, with 7 bases aligning to TRBD1. The clonotype comes from a human donor who donated a stem cell graft to a child with SCID. The CDR3: CSAIGQGTDGDYGYTF. Written as DNA, the CDR3 is TGCAGTGCTATTGGGCAGGGGACAGACGGGGACTATGGCTACACCTTC.